The 15 T cell receptor beta chains reported below all come from one sample, sequenced in a study of blood T cells in healthy people across ages. A second about 6 to 12 cycle PCR used barcoded and J-beta primers. Using its own MiXCR run on the 5' RACE reads, TCRdb lists one record per CDR3 protein. The table records about 1.4 million distinct CDR3 sequences, around 55% of them present only once. The sequencing input was blood. The receptors here all came from a man aged 18 to 35 in good health.

This clonotype showed up just once. The CDR3 DNA is TGTGCCAGCAGTTACTCGATGACTGCTGGACTAGGAAATAACAATGAGCAGTTCTTC. Its translation: CASSYSMTAGLGNNNEQFF. V and J are TRBV6-5 and TRBJ2-1, with TRBD2 matching 7 bases. The germline V gene encodes CDR1 MNHEY and CDR2 SVGAGI. CDR3 length: 19 amino acids. The junction had 16 bases not matched to a gene; V was cut back by 0 bases and J by 5 bases.

The J gene is TRBJ1-4, the V gene TRBV9; 10 nucleotides line up with TRBD1. Germline V CDR1 and CDR2: SGDLS, YYNGEE. V lost 4 bases to trimming and J lost 2 bases; unmatched junction nucleotides: 8. There are 17 residues in the CDR3. The CDR3 loop is CASSHNRDRGTNEKLFF. DNA of the CDR3: TGTGCCAGCAGCCACAACCGGGACAGGGGTACTAATGAAAAACTGTTTTTT.

The chain is built from TRBV7-9 and TRBJ2-7, with 7 bases that match TRBD1. Germline trimming cut 2 bases from V and 3 bases from J; bases unmatched to any gene: 7. Germline V gene data show CDR1 as SEHNR and CDR2 as FQNEAQ (reference sequence). The CDR3 is made up of 15 amino acids. In DNA, the CDR3 is TGTGCCAGCAGCTTAAGGTGGGACAGAGGCTACGAGCAGTACTTC. Encoded protein: CASSLRWDRGYEQYF.

This clonotype was found a few times. The rearrangement uses TRBV10-3 and TRBJ2-1; D call uncertain. Per the germline V gene, CDR1 is ENHRY and CDR2 is SYGVKD. V shed 2 bases and J shed 6 bases, with 11 bases lying between them. The CDR3 extends over 14 amino acids. CDR3 coding DNA: TGTGCCATCAGTGAGGTAAGATCGGCCAATGAGCAGTTCTTC. Protein sequence: CAISEVRSANEQFF.

This clonotype was detected only a few times. The chain has TRBV29-1 and TRBJ2-7, with D maybe TRBD2 (6 bases). The CDR3 contains 14 residues. The germline V and J ends were trimmed by 6 bases and 4 bases, with 19 bases remaining between them. The germline gives CDR1 SQVTM, CDR2 ANQGSEA. The CDR3 is CSVLGGTTRYEQYF. CDR3 coding DNA: TGCAGCGTCCTGGGGGGAACTACTAGATACGAGCAGTACTTC.

The gene calls are TRBV28 and TRBJ2-7, with 10 bases that match TRBD1. Germline trimming cut 4 bases from V and 4 bases from J; bases unmatched to any gene: 10. This CDR3 comprises 16 residues. Per germline, CDR1 MDHEN and CDR2 SYDVKM. CDR3 in amino acids: CASSSRPGQGRYEQYF. In DNA form, the CDR3 reads TGTGCCAGCAGTTCCCGACCGGGACAGGGGAGGTACGAGCAGTACTTC.

The gene calls are TRBV27 and TRBJ1-2, with D perhaps TRBD1 (5 bases). Per germline, CDR1 MNHEY and CDR2 SMNVEV (reference sequence). With 2 bases removed from V and 6 bases from J, the gap between germline ends came to 13 bases. The CDR3 runs to 14 residues. CDR3 region: CASSLLGERDGYTF. CDR3 DNA: TGTGCCAGCAGTTTACTAGGGGAAAGGGATGGCTACACCTTC.

The gene calls are TRBV27 and TRBJ1-2; D might be TRBD1 (5 bases). The CDR3 is made up of 14 amino acids. Germline V gene sequence: CDR1 MNHEY, CDR2 SMNVEV (reference sequence). V lost 5 bases and J lost 8, with 18 bases in between. The CDR3 region has the DNA TGTGCCAGCAGTCCCATCAGGGATCCCTGGGGCTACACCTTC. Residues: CASSPIRDPWGYTF.

The chain recombines TRBV11-1 with TRBJ2-7; 8 nucleotides match TRBD2. The DNA end favors TRBJ2-5, so the J call may be wrong. Looked up from germline, CDR1 is SGHAT and CDR2 is FQDESV (reference sequence). CDR3 length: 15 amino acids. DNA of the CDR3: TGTGCCAGCAGCTTCCCCACGGGGGGGCTTGAGACCCAGTACTTC. Translation: CASSFPTGGLETQYF.

This chain uses TRBV15 with TRBJ2-3; D is possibly TRBD2 (6 bases). The CDR3 spans 15 residues. V was shortened by 6 bases and J by 3 bases, with 16 bases between the two germline ends. Germline loops: CDR1 LNHNV, CDR2 YYDKDF (reference sequence). CDR3 amino acids: CATRRRAGRTDTQYF. In DNA, the CDR3 is TGTGCCACCAGACGAAGGGCAGGGAGGACAGATACGCAGTATTTT.

This clonotype occurred once. The chain joins TRBV12-3 or TRBV12-4 to TRBJ1-5; the D is unclear. CDR3 length: 16 residues. V dropped 0 bases and J dropped 0 bases, with 9 bases sitting between them. The CDR3, as DNA: TGTGCCAGCAGTTTAGCGGTTGGGTATAGCAATCAGCCCCAGCATTTT. Residues: CASSLAVGYSNQPQHF.

This clonotype showed up just a few times. V is TRBV20-1 and J is TRBJ1-2; D perhaps matches TRBD1 (5 bases). Germline CDR1 and CDR2: DFQATT and SNEGSKA (reference sequence). The length of the CDR3 is 14 residues. Trimming removed 3 bases at V and 5 bases at J, with 16 bases between. This chain's CDR3 is CSASGGTVPYGYTF. Written as DNA, the CDR3 is TGCAGTGCTAGCGGCGGGACGGTACCATATGGCTACACCTTC.

This clonotype showed up just a few times. The chain couples TRBV13 to TRBJ2-5, with D perhaps TRBD2 (6 bases). The J call is doubtful: the DNA matches TRBJ2-7 better. Germline V gene lookup returns CDR1 PRHDT and CDR2 FYEKMQ (reference sequence). The CDR3 loop spans 14 amino acids. The CDR3: CASSLPSVGLEQYF. CDR3 bases: TGTGCCAGCAGCTTACCTAGCGTGGGTCTCGAGCAGTACTTC.

This clonotype came up a few times. The rearrangement links TRBV5-1 to TRBJ2-3; D not resolved. Germline V CDR1 and CDR2: SGHRS, YFSETQ. The V end lost 4 bases, the J end lost 7 bases, and 13 bases lay between the germline ends. CDR3 length equals 13 residues. CDR3 nucleotide sequence: TGCGCCAGCAGCCCGACTTTTTCCCATACGCAGTATTTT. Its protein is CASSPTFSHTQYF.

As for this clonotype: At one end, the junction sequence differs from germline, possibly due to a read error. V gene TRBV12-3 or TRBV12-4 combines with J gene TRBJ2-1; perhaps TRBD2 as D (5 bases). The CDR3 runs 15 residues. CDR3 DNA: TGTGCCAGCAGCCTACTAAGGGAGTCCTACAGTGAGCAGTTCTTC. This sequence encodes CASSLLRESYSEQFF.